The next 28 T cell receptor beta chains were all read from a single sample in a study of cytomegalovirus exposure and HLA in healthy donors. PCR used 60 Vbeta primers and 13 Jbeta primers. Some clones are missing from TCRdb's copy, which holds only in-frame ones; the method was immunoSEQ multiplex PCR. The sample shows around 200,000 clones, 65% to 75% of them seen only once. Sample: PBMCs. The receptor source for this set is a man aged 25 to 40 in good health and CMV-seropositive.

The chain joins TRBV5-6 to TRBJ2-7; 14 bases match TRBD2. With V trimmed by 1 base and J by 5 bases, 8 bases remained unmatched. The CDR3 is 17 residues long. Germline loops: CDR1 SGHDT, CDR2 YYEEEE. CDR3 DNA: TGTGCCAGCAGCTTGTTTGGGACTAGCGGGAGTCTCGACGAGCAGTACTTC. Translated: CASSLFGTSGSLDEQYF. Full variable domain (missing parts from reference TRBV5-6 and TRBJ2-7): DAGVTQSPTHLIKTRGQQVTLRCSPKSGHDTVSWYQQALGQGPQFIFQYYEEEERQRGNFPDRFSGHQFPNYSSELNVNALLLGDSALYLCASSLFGTSGSLDEQYFGPGTRLTVT.

This chain uses TRBV6-6 with TRBJ2-7; 7 bases map to TRBD1. The CDR3 covers 14 residues. From germline, CDR1 is MNHNY and CDR2 SVGAGI (reference sequence). Losses at the gene ends were 7 bases for V and 2 bases for J; bases not matched to a gene: 8. The DNA for the CDR3 is TGTGCCAGCACCCAGCAGACAGGGACCTACGAGCAGTACTTC. Amino acid sequence: CASTQQTGTYEQYF.

The chain has TRBV19 and TRBJ1-4; tentatively, D is TRBD1 (6 bases). The CDR3 loop spans 14 amino acids. Trimming removed 6 bases from V and 4 bases from J, with 12 bases in between. Per germline, CDR1 LNHDA and CDR2 SQIVND (reference sequence). CDR3 residues: CASRAGGGNEKLFF. As DNA, the CDR3 is TGTGCCAGTAGGGCTGGGGGCGGTAATGAAAAACTGTTTTTT.

The rearrangement joins TRBV30 to TRBJ1-1; D is undetermined. The germline V and J ends were trimmed by 0 bases and 1 base, with 6 bases remaining between them. Germline V gene lookup returns CDR1 GTSNPN and CDR2 SVGIG (reference sequence). This CDR3 is built from 13 residues. CDR3 nucleotide sequence: TGTGCCTGGAGTGTTGTAGAGAACACTGAAGCTTTCTTT. It encodes CAWSVVENTEAFF.

This chain uses TRBV5-1 with TRBJ1-1, with D perhaps TRBD1 (6 bases). This CDR3 has 15 residues. The ends were cut back, 2 bases at V and 0 bases at J, with 11 bases in the middle. Germline assignment: CDR1 SGHRS and CDR2 YFSETQ. This CDR3 is CASSFTGQMNTEAFF. CDR3 bases: TGCGCCAGCAGCTTCACAGGACAGATGAACACTGAAGCTTTCTTT.

The chain is built from TRBV9 and TRBJ2-2; maybe TRBD1 (6 bases). The germline CDR1 and CDR2 sequences are SGDLS and YYNGEE. This CDR3 region has 14 residues. V lost 3 bases and J 1 base, leaving 7 bases between the germline ends. The CDR3 region has the DNA TGTGCCAGCAGCGGGACAGAGAACACCGGGGAGCTGTTTTTT. It is translated as CASSGTENTGELFF.

This clone was counted between two and nine times. The chain joins TRBV27 to TRBJ2-7, with no clear D. CDR3 length: 15 amino acids. The germline V gene has CDR1 MNHEY and CDR2 SMNVEV (reference sequence). V was trimmed by 3 bases and J by 5 bases, leaving 17 bases between them. Here the CDR3 reads CASSFYARLGNEQYF. For the CDR3, the DNA is TGTGCCAGCAGTTTCTATGCCAGGCTGGGCAACGAGCAGTACTTC.

The chain has TRBV7-6 and TRBJ2-5; 7 bases match TRBD1. Per germline, CDR1 SGHVS and CDR2 FNYEAQ. J gave up 2 bases and V 6 bases, and 6 bases lay outside the gene matches. CDR3 size: 14 residues. The chain's CDR3 is CASRQGTVQETQYF. The CDR3 nucleotides are TGTGCCAGCAGGCAAGGGACAGTACAAGAGACCCAGTACTTC.

V usage is TRBV6-5 and J usage is TRBJ1-2, with a tentative D call TRBD1 (5 bases). Per the germline V gene, CDR1 is MNHEY and CDR2 is SVGAGI. The V end was cut by 5 bases, the J end by 8 bases, with 15 bases between. The CDR3 covers 13 residues. The CDR3 DNA is TGTGCCAGCAGTGTAGGAGGGGTCGACGGCTACACCTTC. This encodes CASSVGGVDGYTF.

V and J are TRBV6-6 and TRBJ1-1; the D gene is possibly TRBD1 (6 bases). Trimming took 0 bases from V and 7 from J, leaving 12 bases between them. The germline V gene has CDR1 MNHNY and CDR2 SVGAGI (reference sequence). The CDR3 spans 14 residues. The CDR3 protein is CASSYSMGAGEAFF. The CDR3 nucleotides read TGTGCCAGCAGTTACTCTATGGGGGCGGGTGAAGCTTTCTTT.

The gene calls are TRBV2 and TRBJ2-5; the D gene is possibly TRBD2 (5 bases). The CDR3 consists of 13 residues. CDR1 is SNHLY and CDR2 is FYNNEI in the germline V gene. V was clipped by 4 bases and J by 5 bases, with 11 bases between them. For the CDR3, the DNA is TGTGCCAGCAGTGGGGAGTTTAGGGAGACCCAGTACTTC. Its translation is CASSGEFRETQYF. Using reference TRBV2 and TRBJ2-5 for the parts outside the CDR3, the full variable domain is EPEVTQTPSHQVTQMGQEVILRCVPISNHLYFYWYRQILGQKVEFLVSFYNNEISEKSEIFDDQFSVERPDGSNFTLKIRSTKLEDSAMYFCASSGEFRETQYFGPGTRLLVL.

The CDR3 is CSVEGEPGERGNTIYF. In DNA form, the CDR3 reads TGCAGCGTTGAGGGGGAACCGGGAGAACGAGGAAACACCATATATTTT. V and J are TRBV29-1 and TRBJ1-3, with a possible D match to TRBD1 (5 bases). The V gene lost 3 bases and the J gene lost 4 bases, with 19 bases spanning the gap. CDR3 length: 16 residues. Germline assignment: CDR1 SQVTM and CDR2 ANQGSEA.

The chain joins TRBV18 to TRBJ2-7, with 9 nucleotides matching TRBD1. Trimming cost V 3 bases and J 5 bases; bases outside gene matches: 8. The V gene's germline CDR1 is KGHSH and CDR2 LQKENI. There are 15 residues in the CDR3. CDR3 nucleotides: TGTGCCAGCTCACCGTCCGGGACAGGGTGGGACGAGCAGTACTTC. Translated, it gives CASSPSGTGWDEQYF.

A remark on this clone: Other nucleotide sequences in the sample specify the same CDR3. The V gene is TRBV7-9, the J gene TRBJ1-2, with a possible D match to TRBD1 (6 bases). Germline CDR1 and CDR2: SEHNR and FQNEAQ (reference sequence). Trimming shortened V by 1 base and J by 5 bases, and 8 bases separated the two germline ends. CDR3 length equals 13 residues. CDR3 in amino acids: CASSLGTAYGYTF. The CDR3 region has the DNA TGTGCCAGCAGCTTAGGGACAGCGTATGGCTACACCTTC.

The V and J genes are TRBV7-2 and TRBJ2-7; 7 bases line up with TRBD2. Germline CDR1 and CDR2: SGHTA and FQGNSA. This CDR3 has 16 amino acids. The junction had 8 bases not matched to a gene; V was cut back by 3 bases and J by 0 bases. The CDR3 nucleotides are TGTGCCAGCAGCTTGACGGGGGGACTAAGCTCCTACGAGCAGTACTTC. The encoded protein is CASSLTGGLSSYEQYF.

The J gene is TRBJ1-4, the V gene TRBV7-2, with D tentatively TRBD1 (5 bases). The CDR3 covers 15 residues. Trimming stripped 4 bases from V and 4 bases from J, with 13 bases between. Germline-derived CDR1 and CDR2 are SGHTA and FQGNSA. DNA of the CDR3: TGTGCCAGCAGCTCGGGCCCGCAGGGTAATGAAAAACTGTTTTTT. This codes for CASSSGPQGNEKLFF.

This clone was picked up one time. The CDR3 is CASSALLGGQGTDTQYF. The CDR3 DNA sequence: TGTGCCAGCAGCGCCCTCCTAGGGGGACAGGGAACAGATACGCAGTATTTT. This chain links TRBV9 with TRBJ2-3; 9 bases are a match to TRBD1. The CDR3 totals 17 residues. CDR1 and CDR2 (germline): SGDLS, YYNGEE. With V trimmed by 3 bases and J by 3 bases, 11 bases remained unmatched.

This clone was seen only a few times. The CDR3 loop is CASGQAGNTGELFF. CDR3 nucleotide sequence: TGTGCCAGCGGCCAGGCGGGGAACACCGGGGAGCTGTTTTTT. This sequence joins TRBV11-3 and TRBJ2-2; D is perhaps TRBD2 (5 bases). In germline, CDR1 is SGHNT, CDR2 YENEEA. V gave up 8 bases and J gave up 1 base, with 11 bases separating them. The CDR3 runs to 14 residues.

The CDR3 reads CASSLLTSVGNEQFF. The CDR3 nucleotides are TGTGCCAGCAGCCTCCTCACTAGCGTGGGGAATGAGCAGTTCTTC. The chain links TRBV9 to TRBJ2-1; 7 nucleotides match TRBD2. This CDR3 has 15 residues. CDR1 is SGDLS, CDR2 YYNGEE, per germline. Losses at the gene ends were 4 bases for V and 7 bases for J; bases not matched to a gene: 11.

The chain couples TRBV28 to TRBJ2-7; TRBD2 matches at 12 bases. Germline V gene sequence: CDR1 MDHEN, CDR2 SYDVKM. This CDR3 has 16 residues. J gave up 5 bases and V 5 bases, and 10 bases lay outside the gene matches. CDR3: CASSTRLAGESDEQYF. The CDR3 DNA follows: TGTGCCAGCAGTACCCGACTAGCGGGAGAATCCGACGAGCAGTACTTC. Full variable domain (remainder filled in from reference TRBV28 and TRBJ2-7): DVKVTQSSRYLVKRTGEKVFLECVQDMDHENMFWYRQDPGLGLRLIYFSYDVKMKEKGDIPEGYSVSREKKERFSLILESASTNQTSMYLCASSTRLAGESDEQYFGPGTRLTVT.

This clone has more than one count but fewer than ten. V usage is TRBV6-6 and J usage is TRBJ2-1; D is possibly TRBD1 (5 bases). V was cut by 10 bases and J by 4 bases, with 11 bases left in between. Germline CDR1 is MNHNY and CDR2 is SVGAGI (reference sequence). The CDR3 consists of 12 residues. CDR3 protein: CATGQFYNEQFF. CDR3 bases: TGTGCCACAGGGCAGTTTTACAATGAGCAGTTCTTC.

V and J are TRBV5-1 and TRBJ1-4; 7 bases match TRBD1. V was clipped by 4 bases and J by 2 bases; unmatched bases: 5. CDR3 length: 15 amino acids. Germline V gives CDR1 SGHRS, CDR2 YFSETQ. For the CDR3, the DNA is TGCGCCAGCAGCGGTTCAGGGGGGACTAATGAAAAACTGTTTTTT. Encoded protein: CASSGSGGTNEKLFF.

V gene TRBV18 combines with J gene TRBJ1-2; D may be TRBD1 (5 bases). There are 13 residues in the CDR3. V lost 5 bases and J 2 bases, leaving 9 bases between the germline ends. Per the germline V gene, CDR1 is KGHSH and CDR2 is LQKENI. This CDR3 is CASSWGLNYGYTF. DNA for the CDR3: TGTGCCAGCTCATGGGGCCTAAACTATGGCTACACCTTC.

V is TRBV4-3 and J is TRBJ2-7; D remains ambiguous. The CDR3 is 17 residues long. Looked up from germline, CDR1 is LGHNA and CDR2 is YSLEER. V was clipped by 0 bases and J by 3 bases, with 18 bases between them. CDR3 amino acids: CASSQDRAPTADYEQYF. DNA for the CDR3: TGCGCCAGCAGCCAAGATCGCGCGCCGACGGCGGACTACGAGCAGTACTTC.

Points on this clone: The sample contains more than one DNA sequence encoding this CDR3. The chain couples TRBV28 to TRBJ1-2, with a possible D match to TRBD1 (6 bases). Trimming took 5 bases from V and 8 from J, leaving 18 bases between them. Germline V gives CDR1 MDHEN, CDR2 SYDVKM. CDR3 length: 14 amino acids. CDR3 protein: CASSPPGQGIGYTF. In DNA form, the CDR3 reads TGTGCCAGCAGTCCCCCGGGACAAGGGATAGGCTACACCTTC.

The chain joins TRBV19 to TRBJ2-1; D perhaps matches TRBD2 (6 bases). CDR1 and CDR2 from the germline V gene are LNHDA and SQIVND (reference sequence). Deletions cut 7 bases from V and 5 bases from J, with 12 bases between. This CDR3 region has 13 residues. The CDR3 DNA reads TGTGCCAGTATAGGCCGGGGGAACAATGAGCAGTTCTTC. Residues: CASIGRGNNEQFF.

This clone was found once. The chain combines TRBV5-5 with TRBJ2-1; a weak D match, TRBD2 (5 bases). The CDR3 length is 15 residues. V dropped 0 bases and J dropped 7 bases, with 14 bases sitting between them. Germline V CDR1 and CDR2: SGHKS, YYEKEE (reference sequence). CDR3 DNA: TGTGCCAGCAGCTTGGACGGCTGGACGGGGAATGAGCAGTTCTTC. It codes for CASSLDGWTGNEQFF.

CDR3 DNA sequence: TGTGCCAGTAGTGGAGGGGGGGCCGGTCGCGCGCAAGAGACCCAGTACTTC. Amino acids: CASSGGGAGRAQETQYF. This chain connects TRBV19 to TRBJ2-5; a possible D gene is TRBD2 (7 bases). The length of the CDR3 is 17 residues. V was cut by 5 bases and J by 2 bases, with 21 bases left in between. From germline, CDR1 is LNHDA and CDR2 SQIVND (reference sequence).